Listed here is a single TCR beta chain. The V and J ends lost 6 bases and 2 bases respectively, with 9 bases between them. This CDR3 contains 13 residues. The germline V gene has CDR1 LGHNT and CDR2 FRNRAP. This sample was included in a study of cytotoxic CD8 clonotypes in ibrutinib-treated CLL. Study-level background: Recorded responses included about 25 partial and 2 complete; following median roughly 70 months, approximately 14 stayed remitted and 12 progressed. Investigators collected response samples after a median around 12 months of treatment, range 6 to 36.

Repertoires were generated with immunoSEQ multiplex PCR, while TCRdb's copy carries only in-frame clones and drops some. This sample has about 140,000 clones, with more than 75% found just once. The chain employs TRBV12-5 and TRBJ2-3; weak D call: TRBD1 (6 bases). The TCR sequence derives from a human donor with chronic lymphocytic leukemia. Sequences were derived from PBMCs, sampled after 36 months of ibrutinib treatment. CDR3 nucleotides: TGTGCTAGTGGACAGGGAAACACAGATACGCAGTATTTT. This gives the protein CASGQGNTDTQYF.